What follows are 28 T cell receptor beta chains derived from one specimen sequenced in a study of blood T cells in healthy people across ages. Through a sample-barcoded 5' primer and a J-beta primer mix, a second PCR was run for roughly 6 to 12 cycles. Using its own MiXCR run on the 5' RACE reads, TCRdb lists one record per CDR3 protein. Counted here are 800,000 to 1,300,000 distinct CDR3 sequences, approximately 25% occurring once; the ten biggest clones make up approximately 0.75%. The sample was also linked to a second study, of T cells of mothers and their children.

Sequenced input: blood. These receptors were collected from a girl aged 2-15 years in good health.

This clonotype was observed a handful of times. The chain is built from TRBV7-9 and TRBJ2-6, with D possibly being TRBD1 (6 bases). Per germline, CDR1 SEHNR and CDR2 FQNEAQ (reference sequence). The CDR3 contains 18 residues. V was shortened by 3 bases and J by 3 bases, with 18 bases between the two germline ends. CDR3 nucleotide sequence: TGTGCCAGCAGCTTCTCGGTGGGGGCGGATGGTGGGGCCAACGTCCTGACTTTC. Translated: CASSFSVGADGGANVLTF.

Worth noting for this clonotype: A junction end diverges from the germline sequence, so it may reflect a read error. The chain is built from TRBV24-1 and TRBJ1-4, with D uncertain. This CDR3 region has 9 residues. CDR1 and CDR2 (germline): KGHDR, SFDVKD. CDR3 protein: CATSEKLFF. For the CDR3, the DNA is TGTGCAACTAGTGAAAAACTGTTTTTT.

V is TRBV20-1 and J is TRBJ1-6, with 8 bases identical to TRBD1. Trimming cost V 2 bases and J 6 bases; bases outside gene matches: 6. The germline V gene encodes CDR1 DFQATT and CDR2 SNEGSKA (reference sequence). The CDR3 totals 15 residues. The CDR3: CSARLRTGSNSPLHF. The CDR3 DNA reads TGCAGTGCTAGACTCCGGACAGGGTCTAATTCACCCCTCCACTTT.

The chain recombines TRBV7-2 with TRBJ2-7, with D possibly matching TRBD2 (5 bases). V lost 2 bases to trimming and J lost 6 bases, with 23 bases between them. This CDR3 is built from 17 residues. Germline-derived CDR1 and CDR2 are SGHTA and FQGNSA. CDR3 coding DNA: TGTGCCAGCAGCTTATGGTCTTTGGCGGACTCGGGTGGCGAGCAGTACTTC. It translates to CASSLWSLADSGGEQYF.

This clonotype was seen only a few times. V gene TRBV15 combines with J gene TRBJ1-2; perhaps TRBD1 as D (5 bases). The CDR3 runs 16 residues. Germline loops: CDR1 LNHNV, CDR2 YYDKDF (reference sequence). Between the trimmed V and J ends, which lost 0 bases and 8 bases, there was a span of 19 bases. CDR3 sequence: CATSRDPEGLPTGYTF. CDR3 coding DNA: TGTGCCACCAGCAGAGATCCCGAGGGGCTCCCAACCGGCTACACCTTC.

In its sample, this clonotype was seen a few times. This chain links TRBV7-6 with TRBJ2-7; D gene ambiguous. V was cut by 1 base and J by 3 bases, with 16 bases left in between. The CDR3 totals 16 residues. Germline V gene data show CDR1 as SGHVS and CDR2 as FNYEAQ. CDR3 bases: TGTGCCAGCAGCTTAGAGGCCTTTGGAAACCACTACGAGCAGTACTTC. It codes for CASSLEAFGNHYEQYF.

The chain couples TRBV11-2 to TRBJ1-3, with 7 bases aligning to TRBD1. V lost 4 bases, J lost 0 bases, and 6 bases stayed unmatched. This CDR3 has 16 residues. Germline V gene lookup returns CDR1 SGHAT and CDR2 FQNNGV. DNA for the CDR3: TGTGCCAGCAGCTATTGGGACAGCAACTCTGGAAACACCATATATTTT. Translating gives CASSYWDSNSGNTIYF.

The table lists this clonotype with a few counts. This chain joins TRBV2 and TRBJ2-7; D gene uncertain. The CDR3 extends over 14 amino acids. Per germline, CDR1 SNHLY and CDR2 FYNNEI. The germline V and J ends were trimmed by 11 bases and 5 bases, with 22 bases remaining between them. CDR3 nucleotides: TGTGCCGGCAACTTAGAAGGCCTTTCCCACGAGCAGTACTTC. It specifies CAGNLEGLSHEQYF. Full variable domain (remainder filled in from reference TRBV2 and TRBJ2-7): EPEVTQTPSHQVTQMGQEVILRCVPISNHLYFYWYRQILGQKVEFLVSFYNNEISEKSEIFDDQFSVERPDGSNFTLKIRSTKLEDSAMYFCAGNLEGLSHEQYFGPGTRLTVT.

This clonotype was found many times. The chain is built from TRBV28 and TRBJ2-5; 7 bases fit TRBD1. The assigned J gene may be wrong: the sequence end matches TRBJ2-7 better. CDR1 is MDHEN and CDR2 is SYDVKM in the germline V gene. The CDR3 sequence is 14 residues long. The DNA of the CDR3 is TGTGCCAGCAGACCCTACAGGGGATTCTACGAGCAGTACTTC. Translation: CASRPYRGFYEQYF.

The rearrangement links TRBV10-3 to TRBJ1-2; D is perhaps TRBD1 (5 bases). Germline V gene lookup returns CDR1 ENHRY and CDR2 SYGVKD. CDR3 length: 14 amino acids. Deletions cut 8 bases from V and 7 bases from J, with 20 bases between. CDR3 loop: CAIGLTLWGGGYTF. As DNA, the CDR3 is TGTGCCATCGGGCTCACCCTTTGGGGGGGTGGCTACACCTTC.

This rearrangement joins TRBV20-1 to TRBJ1-2; D uncertain. Trimming pared 0 bases from V and 3 bases from J, leaving 8 bases between. Germline V gives CDR1 DFQATT, CDR2 SNEGSKA (reference sequence). The CDR3 has 13 residues. CDR3 amino acids: CSARDPTHYGYTF. The DNA for the CDR3 is TGCAGTGCTAGAGATCCAACCCACTATGGCTACACCTTC.

This clonotype was detected a few times. The chain employs TRBV15 and TRBJ2-1; the match to TRBD2 covers 15 bases. The V gene end was trimmed by 8 bases and the J gene end by 0 bases; junction bases not matched to a gene: 11. The CDR3 consists of 19 residues. Germline V gene data show CDR1 as LNHNV and CDR2 as YYDKDF (reference sequence). CDR3 in amino acids: CATRLLGLAGGSSYNEQFF. In nucleotides, the CDR3 is TGTGCCACCCGACTGCTAGGACTAGCGGGAGGGAGCTCCTACAATGAGCAGTTCTTC.

This clonotype occurred a few times. V is TRBV19 and J is TRBJ1-6; 7 bases line up with TRBD1. V dropped 5 bases and J dropped 8; count of bases not matched to a gene: 6. Germline loops: CDR1 LNHDA, CDR2 SQIVND (reference sequence). This CDR3 is 14 amino acids long. The CDR3 DNA reads TGTGCCAGTAGTCCGGGACAGATTTATTCACCCCTCCACTTT. Residues: CASSPGQIYSPLHF.

This clonotype has a handful of counts. This chain connects TRBV15 to TRBJ2-1; D is uncertain. CDR3 length equals 16 residues. The germline gives CDR1 LNHNV, CDR2 YYDKDF (reference sequence). V lost 0 bases to trimming and J lost 0 bases, with 9 bases between them. CDR3 residues: CATSRDMTVSYNEQFF. CDR3 sequence (DNA): TGTGCCACCAGCAGAGATATGACGGTCTCCTACAATGAGCAGTTCTTC.

In this sample, this clonotype turned up many times. The chain links TRBV12-3 or TRBV12-4 to TRBJ2-6; D ambiguous. The germline V and J ends were trimmed by 1 base and 0 bases, with 7 bases remaining between them. CDR3 length equals 16 residues. CDR3 region: CASSLVGPSGANVLTF. CDR3 DNA sequence: TGTGCCAGCAGTTTAGTCGGCCCCTCTGGGGCCAACGTCCTGACTTTC.

This clonotype was counted at least ten times. The chain has TRBV16 and TRBJ1-1; D unresolved. Germline-derived CDR1 and CDR2 are KGHSY and FQNENV. The V end was cut by 6 bases, the J end by 1 base, with 9 bases between. The CDR3 is made up of 13 amino acids. DNA of the CDR3: TGTGCCAGCAGTTCTCTTAGGAACACTGAAGCTTTCTTT. Amino acids: CASSSLRNTEAFF.

V gene TRBV20-1 combines with J gene TRBJ2-3; 9 bases agree with TRBD2. The J segment lost 0 bases and the V segment lost 3 bases, leaving 10 bases of the junction unmatched. Looked up from germline, CDR1 is DFQATT and CDR2 is SNEGSKA (reference sequence). CDR3 size: 17 residues. Here the CDR3 DNA reads TGCAGTGCTAGTCGGTTGCGGGGGGGATCTAGCACAGATACGCAGTATTTT. Translated: CSASRLRGGSSTDTQYF.

J is TRBJ2-7 and V is TRBV2; D uncertain. Looked up from germline, CDR1 is SNHLY and CDR2 is FYNNEI. The CDR3 extends over 13 amino acids. The V end lost 9 bases, the J end lost 0 bases, and 12 bases lay between the germline ends. CDR3 nucleotide sequence: TGTGCCAGGAGGACGGAAAGCTCCTACGAGCAGTACTTC. This encodes CARRTESSYEQYF.

The chain's CDR3 is CSVFGESYEQYF. The CDR3 DNA is TGCAGCGTTTTCGGGGAGTCCTACGAGCAGTACTTC. The rearrangement joins TRBV29-1 to TRBJ2-7; tentatively, D is TRBD2 (5 bases). This CDR3 is built from 12 residues. CDR1 and CDR2 (germline): SQVTM, ANQGSEA. V gave up 5 bases and J gave up 1 base, with 9 bases separating them.

This clonotype was seen a few times. V usage is TRBV5-1 and J usage is TRBJ2-5; D is possibly TRBD2 (6 bases). The germline CDR1 and CDR2 sequences are SGHRS and YFSETQ. Deletions cut 0 bases from V and 5 bases from J, with 17 bases between. The CDR3 loop spans 16 amino acids. The CDR3 bases are TGCGCCAGCAGCTTGGGAGCGGGCCGGACCGAGGAGACCCAGTACTTC. Encoded protein: CASSLGAGRTEETQYF.

This clonotype was counted between two and nine times. The chain carries TRBV20-1 and TRBJ1-5; D is uncertain. This CDR3 spans 15 amino acids. CDR1 is DFQATT, CDR2 SNEGSKA, per germline (reference sequence). V lost 2 bases to trimming and J lost 3 bases, with 14 bases between them. CDR3 coding DNA: TGCAGTGCTAGATCCCTAGGGAGCTACAATCAGCCCCAGCATTTT. Residues: CSARSLGSYNQPQHF.

The chain combines TRBV27 with TRBJ1-4; 9 bases are shared with TRBD1. The CDR3 contains 15 residues. CDR1 MNHEY and CDR2 SMNVEV come from the germline V gene (reference sequence). V lost 5 bases, J lost 5 bases, and 6 bases stayed unmatched. CDR3 residues: CASSTTQGANEKLFF. CDR3 coding DNA: TGTGCCAGCAGTACCACACAGGGGGCGAATGAAAAACTGTTTTTT.

The chain couples TRBV27 to TRBJ1-3, with D hard to call. The CDR3 covers 14 residues. Deletions cut 8 bases from V and 0 bases from J, with 11 bases between. Germline loops: CDR1 MNHEY, CDR2 SMNVEV (reference sequence). The CDR3 region is CASGSSYSGNTIYF. CDR3 in DNA: TGTGCCAGCGGGTCTTCTTACTCTGGAAACACCATATATTTT.

The genes are TRBV20-1 and TRBJ2-5; 12 bases map to TRBD2. The CDR3 is 15 residues long. V shed 1 base, J shed 4 bases, and the junction held 4 bases outside the gene matches. CDR1 is DFQATT and CDR2 is SNEGSKA in the germline V gene (reference sequence). The CDR3: CSARARTSGTETQYF. CDR3 nucleotides: TGCAGTGCTAGAGCCCGGACTAGCGGGACAGAGACCCAGTACTTC.

The chain joins TRBV20-1 to TRBJ1-4, with D unresolved. Trimming pared 4 bases from V and 4 bases from J, leaving 7 bases between. CDR1 is DFQATT, CDR2 SNEGSKA, per germline (reference sequence). CDR3 length: 12 amino acids. CDR3 DNA sequence: TGCAGTGCTATACTCCTTAATGAAAAACTGTTTTTT. This codes for CSAILLNEKLFF.

The V gene is TRBV4-3, the J gene TRBJ1-2, with no clear D. This CDR3 spans 13 amino acids. Trimming stripped 7 bases from V and 4 bases from J, with 13 bases between. Germline V lookup: CDR1 LGHNA, CDR2 YSLEER. The CDR3 sequence: CASMGAEAYGYTF. The CDR3 region has the DNA TGCGCCAGCATGGGAGCAGAAGCCTATGGCTACACCTTC.

The chain recombines TRBV7-9 with TRBJ1-1, with D tentatively TRBD1 (5 bases). V lost 5 bases, J lost 4 bases, and 20 bases lay in between. Germline CDR1 and CDR2: SEHNR and FQNEAQ (reference sequence). This CDR3 contains 16 residues. CDR3 coding DNA: TGTGCCAGCAGCCCGAGCCGACAGTTTGTAGTCACTGAAGCTTTCTTT. Protein product: CASSPSRQFVVTEAFF.

Remarks on this clonotype: The CDR3 end shows no conserved phenylalanine or tryptophan, and so a read error is likely. This chain links TRBV6-5 with TRBJ2-7; weak D call: TRBD2 (5 bases). The V end was cut by 0 bases, the J end by 5 bases, with 11 bases between. The V gene's germline CDR1 is MNHEY and CDR2 SVGAGI. The CDR3 has 14 amino acids. The CDR3 loop reads CASSYSGSLHEQYL. The CDR3 nucleotides are TGTGCCAGCAGTTACTCGGGGAGTCTCCACGAGCAGTACCTC.